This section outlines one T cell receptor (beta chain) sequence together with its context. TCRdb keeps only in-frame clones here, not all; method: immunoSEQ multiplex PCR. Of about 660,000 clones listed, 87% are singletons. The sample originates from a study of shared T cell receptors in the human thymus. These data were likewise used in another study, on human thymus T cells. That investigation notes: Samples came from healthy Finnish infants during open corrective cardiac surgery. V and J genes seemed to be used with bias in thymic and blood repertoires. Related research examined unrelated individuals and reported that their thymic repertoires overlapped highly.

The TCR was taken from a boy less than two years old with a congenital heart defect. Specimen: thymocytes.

The CDR3: CASSTSGGVDEQFF. The DNA for the CDR3 is TGTGCCAGCAGCACCAGCGGGGGAGTCGATGAGCAGTTCTTC. This rearrangement joins TRBV9 to TRBJ2-1; 8 bases align to TRBD2. The junction had 8 bases not matched to a gene; V was cut back by 4 bases and J by 8 bases. This CDR3 spans 14 amino acids. CDR1 is SGDLS, CDR2 YYNGEE, per germline.